What follows are 10 T cell receptor beta chains derived from one specimen sequenced in a study of graft-versus-host responses after intestinal transplantation. This table comes from immunoSEQ multiplex PCR, and its TCRdb copy is limited to in-frame clones, with some not included. The sample includes approximately 9,000 clones, approximately 30% seen only once; the top ten take 3% to 3.5%. The source material was alloreactive CD4+ T cells from a mixed lymphocyte reaction culture, sampled before intestinal transplant. Indicated subset: CFSE-low proliferating T cells sorted from approximately 6-day pre-transplant mixed lymphocyte reaction (GvH or HvG direction). The receptors originated from a human patient who received an intestinal transplant.

The rearrangement links TRBV10-3 to TRBJ2-7; tentative D call: TRBD2 (5 bases). Trimming took off 2 bases at V and 0 bases at J, with 8 bases between the two ends. The CDR3 sequence is 14 residues long. Germline assignment: CDR1 ENHRY and CDR2 SYGVKD. CDR3 loop: CAISEGLLSYEQYF. CDR3 nucleotides: TGTGCCATCAGTGAGGGACTCCTCTCCTACGAGCAGTACTTC.

The CDR3 bases are TGTGCCAGTAGTATGTCGCCAGCCTACGAGCAGTACTTC. Amino acids: CASSMSPAYEQYF. V gene TRBV19 combines with J gene TRBJ2-7, with unresolved D. Trimming stripped 3 bases from V and 2 bases from J, with 8 bases between. The germline V gene encodes CDR1 LNHDA and CDR2 SQIVND (reference sequence). The CDR3 totals 13 residues. The complete variable domain, with remaining parts taken from reference TRBV19 and TRBJ2-7, reads DGGITQSPKYLFRKEGQNVTLSCEQNLNHDAMYWYRQDPGQGLRLIYYSQIVNDFQKGDIAEGYSVSREKKESFPLTVTSAQKNPTAFYLCASSMSPAYEQYFGPGTRLTVT.

CDR3 in amino acids: CASSNQQGRDEQYF. The DNA for the CDR3 is TGTGCCAGTAGTAATCAACAGGGGAGGGACGAGCAGTACTTC. The chain uses TRBV19 and TRBJ2-7; either TRBD1 or TRBD2 may supply D (7 bases each). Germline CDR1 reads LNHDA; CDR2 reads SQIVND (reference sequence). Trimming removed 4 bases at V and 5 bases at J, with 15 bases between. This CDR3 contains 14 residues.

There are a few counts of this clone. The J gene is TRBJ2-7, the V gene TRBV7-3, with TRBD2 matching 10 bases. V lost 3 bases, J lost 6 bases, and 8 bases stayed unmatched. Germline lookup yields CDR1 SGHTA and CDR2 FQGTGA. The CDR3 length is 15 residues. This CDR3 reads CASSFGTSVGGEQYF. For the CDR3, the DNA is TGTGCCAGCAGCTTCGGGACTAGCGTCGGCGGCGAGCAGTACTTC.

The chain links TRBV7-8 to TRBJ1-1; tentative D call: TRBD1 (5 bases). The CDR3 spans 13 residues. CDR1 and CDR2 (germline): SGHVS, FQNEAQ. Trimming took 3 bases from V and 7 from J, leaving 12 bases between them. CDR3 DNA sequence: TGTGCCAGCAGCTTGGGGGTGAGGGGTGAAGCTTTCTTT. Translation: CASSLGVRGEAFF. Supplemented by reference TRBV7-8 and TRBJ1-1, the full variable domain reads GAGVSQSPRYKVAKRGQDVALRCDPISGHVSLFWYQQALGQGPEFLTYFQNEAQLDKSGLPSDRFFAERPEGSVSTLKIQRTQQEDSAVYLCASSLGVRGEAFFGQGTRLTVV.

Concerning this clone: Additional DNA sequences in this sample encode the identical CDR3. The V gene is TRBV29-1, the J gene TRBJ2-1; no clear D. The CDR3 consists of 10 residues. V was clipped by 4 bases and J by 4 bases, with 2 bases between them. Per germline, CDR1 SQVTM and CDR2 ANQGSEA. CDR3 loop: CSVGYNEQFF. CDR3 in DNA: TGCAGCGTTGGGTACAATGAGCAGTTCTTC.

This clone has just a few counts. V gene TRBV19 combines with J gene TRBJ2-7; TRBD1 is a possible D gene (6 bases). The CDR3 covers 13 residues. From germline, CDR1 is LNHDA and CDR2 SQIVND (reference sequence). The V end lost 5 bases, the J end lost 3 bases, and 11 bases lay between the germline ends. The CDR3 loop reads CASSAGVDYEQYF. CDR3 nucleotides: TGTGCCAGTAGTGCAGGGGTCGACTACGAGCAGTACTTC. Drawing the rest from reference TRBV19 and TRBJ2-7, the complete variable domain is DGGITQSPKYLFRKEGQNVTLSCEQNLNHDAMYWYRQDPGQGLRLIYYSQIVNDFQKGDIAEGYSVSREKKESFPLTVTSAQKNPTAFYLCASSAGVDYEQYFGPGTRLTVT.

This clone was observed a few times. V gene TRBV5-4 combines with J gene TRBJ2-1; D gene uncertain. This CDR3 is 12 amino acids long. CDR1 is SGHNT and CDR2 is YYREEE in the germline V gene (reference sequence). Trimming cost V 0 bases and J 2 bases, with 0 bases left between them. CDR3 nucleotides: TGTGCCAGCAGCTTGGCCTACAATGAGCAGTTCTTC. It encodes CASSLAYNEQFF. Drawing the rest from reference TRBV5-4 and TRBJ2-1, the complete variable domain is ETGVTQSPTHLIKTRGQQVTLRCSSQSGHNTVSWYQQALGQGPQFIFQYYREEENGRGNFPPRFSGLQFPNYSSELNVNALELDDSALYLCASSLAYNEQFFGPGTRLTVL.

This clone has a handful of counts. V usage is TRBV27 and J usage is TRBJ1-1; D is ambiguous. This CDR3 contains 13 residues. Germline V gene data show CDR1 as MNHEY and CDR2 as SMNVEV (reference sequence). Trimming left V 1 base short and J 4 bases short, with 7 bases between. CDR3 DNA sequence: TGTGCCAGCAGTTTATGGGCGAGCACTGAAGCTTTCTTT. Its translation: CASSLWASTEAFF.

The V gene is TRBV29-1, the J gene TRBJ2-7, with TRBD1 identical over 7 bases. V trimming: 8 bases; J trimming: 3 bases; junction bases outside the gene matches: 7. The germline V gene has CDR1 SQVTM and CDR2 ANQGSEA. The CDR3 runs 12 residues. The CDR3 region is CSTRDSHYEQYF. The CDR3 coding sequence is TGCAGCACCCGGGACAGTCACTACGAGCAGTACTTC.